The next 12 T cell receptor beta chains were all read from a single sample in a study of T cells expressing NK-cell markers. With the 5' RACE reads reprocessed, TCRdb shows one record per CDR3 protein and no DNA. This table holds about 170,000 distinct CDR3 sequences. The sample was blood T cells: a sorted CD56 or NKG2C T cell subset, CD4+ or CD8+ T cells, or bulk PBMC T cells (not recorded which). All receptors derive from a man aged 18-75 years in good health.

The chain employs TRBV2 and TRBJ2-2; TCRdb picks TRBD1, but there is no DNA to check that call. This CDR3 region has 20 residues. Germline assignment: CDR1 SNHLY and CDR2 FYNNEI. CDR3 region: CASSVPNPLTDRVNTGELFF. Combining the CDR3 with reference TRBV2 and TRBJ2-2 gives the whole variable domain EPEVTQTPSHQVTQMGQEVILRCVPISNHLYFYWYRQILGQKVEFLVSFYNNEISEKSEIFDDQFSVERPDGSNFTLKIRSTKLEDSAMYFCASSVPNPLTDRVNTGELFFGEGSRLTVL.

The genes are TRBV28 and TRBJ1-5. Germline loops: CDR1 MDHEN, CDR2 SYDVKM. There are 15 residues in the CDR3. CDR3: CASSLSATGNQPQHF.

The chain carries TRBV6-4 and TRBJ2-4; TCRdb's D call, TRBD1, is unchecked because there is no DNA. CDR1 and CDR2 from the germline V gene are MRHNA and SNTAGT. CDR3 length equals 15 residues. The CDR3 sequence: CASIGRVIQGNIQYF.

The rearrangement joins TRBV6-5 to TRBJ2-2; TCRdb's assignment of TRBD1 cannot be checked, as there is no DNA. CDR1 is MNHEY, CDR2 SVGAGI, per germline. This CDR3 comprises 18 residues. The CDR3 spells CASSYPGDRVSHTGELFF.

The chain couples TRBV6-1 to TRBJ2-5. The CDR3 loop spans 15 amino acids. Germline lookup yields CDR1 MNHNS and CDR2 SASEGT. The CDR3 region is CASSEGGLGAETQYF.

The J gene is TRBJ2-1, the V gene TRBV6-1; the D call of TRBD1 rests on TCRdb alone, since no DNA is present to check it. CDR1 is MNHNS, CDR2 SASEGT, per germline. This CDR3 is built from 14 residues. The CDR3 loop is CASSQDLQGLGQFF.

The chain links TRBV12-3 or TRBV12-4 to TRBJ1-5. The CDR3 loop spans 13 amino acids. CDR3 in amino acids: CASQFFGNQPQHF.

The chain is built from TRBV20-1 and TRBJ2-7; checking the TCRdb D call of TRBD1 is not possible without DNA. CDR1 and CDR2 from the germline V gene are DFQATT and SNEGSKA (reference sequence). The CDR3 is 13 amino acids. CDR3 protein: CSAKRGVSYEQYF.

The gene calls are TRBV20-1 and TRBJ2-7; TCRdb names TRBD1, which stays unverified in the absence of DNA. This CDR3 region has 13 residues. Germline values: CDR1 DFQATT, CDR2 SNEGSKA (reference sequence). The CDR3 region is CSAPTGLLGEQYF.

This chain joins TRBV19 and TRBJ2-1; TCRdb's D gene call, TRBD1, goes unchecked for lack of DNA. CDR1 is LNHDA and CDR2 is SQIVND in the germline V gene (reference sequence). CDR3 length: 15 amino acids. The CDR3: CASSSGTGPYNEQFF.

The chain carries TRBV13 and TRBJ1-1; without DNA, the TCRdb call of TRBD1 cannot be checked. The CDR3 totals 16 residues. Germline assignment: CDR1 PRHDT and CDR2 FYEKMQ (reference sequence). CDR3 amino acids: CASRDSGDEVNTEAFF.

V gene TRBV15 combines with J gene TRBJ2-1. This CDR3 is 15 amino acids long. Looked up from germline, CDR1 is LNHNV and CDR2 is YYDKDF (reference sequence). CDR3 sequence reads: CATSRDRGLFNEQFF.